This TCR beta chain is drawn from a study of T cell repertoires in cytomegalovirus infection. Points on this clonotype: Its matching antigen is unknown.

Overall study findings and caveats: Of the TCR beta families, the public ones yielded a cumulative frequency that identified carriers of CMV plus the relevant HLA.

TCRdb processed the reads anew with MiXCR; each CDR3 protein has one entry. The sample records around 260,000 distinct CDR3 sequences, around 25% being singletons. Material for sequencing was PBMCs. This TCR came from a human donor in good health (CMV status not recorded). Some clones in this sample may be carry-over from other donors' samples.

CDR3 DNA sequence: TGTGCCAGCAGTTTATCGGCAGGGGTTTATGGCTACACCTTC. It encodes CASSLSAGVYGYTF. The chain is built from TRBV28 and TRBJ1-2; possibly TRBD1 for D (6 bases). V lost 1 base and J 5 bases, leaving 11 bases between the germline ends. Per the germline V gene, CDR1 is MDHEN and CDR2 is SYDVKM. The CDR3 totals 14 residues.